These T cell receptor beta chains were read from a single sample in a study of Graves' ophthalmopathy and Graves' hyperthyroidism. Each CDR3 protein gets one entry after TCRdb re-called the multiplex PCR reads with MiXCR. The sample lists over 150,000 distinct CDR3 sequences, less than 45% occurring once. Sequencing input: peripheral blood. These receptors all stem from a middle-aged woman with Graves' ophthalmopathy. CDR3s include the opening cysteine and the closing phenylalanine or tryptophan. The D gene is left open where the match is weak. Some rows have no size entry. The others give once, few or many, or a class for an expanded clone.

-	few	TRBV6-5	TRBJ2-5	CASSYLGSETQYF	TGTGCCAGCAGTTACTTGGGGTCTGAGACCCAGTACTTC
-	once	TRBV9	TRBJ1-1	CASRAAGVDTEAFF	TGTGCCAGCAGGGCAGCAGGGGTAGACACTGAAGCTTTCTTT
-	many	TRBV28	TRBJ1-5	CASSFGSPQPQHF	TGTGCCAGCAGTTTCGGCAGTCCTCAGCCCCAGCATTTT
-	many	TRBV9	TRBJ1-6	CASSVSGEGDSPLHF	TGTGCCAGCAGCGTGTCTGGGGAAGGGGATTCACCCCTCCACTTT
-	many	TRBV15	TRBJ2-5	CATSRPDSEETQYF	TGTGCCACCAGCAGACCAGACAGCGAGGAGACCCAGTACTTC
-	many	TRBV20-1	TRBJ2-7	CSARSAGLRYEQYF	TGCAGTGCTAGGTCGGCAGGTCTTCGCTACGAGCAGTACTTC
-	many	TRBV24-1	TRBJ2-7	CATSSSNSYEQYF	TGTGCCACCAGTTCGAGCAACTCCTACGAGCAGTACTTC
-	many	TRBV15	TRBJ1-5	CATSRDPPGGVNNQPQHF	TGTGCCACCAGCAGAGATCCCCCCGGAGGGGTTAACAATCAGCCCCAGCATTTT
-	many	TRBV7-6	TRBJ1-2	CASSPTRDINYGYTF	TGTGCCAGCAGCCCAACCCGGGACATCAACTATGGCTACACCTTC
-	many	TRBV12-3/TRBV12-4	TRBJ1-1	CASSYFPYTEAFF	TGTGCCAGCAGCTACTTCCCCTACACTGAAGCTTTCTTT
-	-	TRBV7-9	TRBJ2-7	CASSLAGRGEQYF	TGTGCCAGCAGCTTAGCGGGCAGGGGCGAGCAGTACTTC
TRBD2	-	TRBV6-2/TRBV6-3	TRBJ2-2	CASSRTSRGTGELFF	TGTGCCAGCAGTAGGACTAGCAGGGGCACCGGGGAGCTGTTTTTT
-	many	TRBV6-5	TRBJ2-4	CASSYNTGGNIQYF	TGTGCCAGCAGTTACAATACAGGAGGAAACATTCAGTACTTC
TRBD1	-	TRBV6-4	TRBJ2-7	CASSLTGGQYF	TGTGCCAGCAGTTTGACAGGGGGCCAGTACTTC
-	-	TRBV12-3/TRBV12-4	TRBJ1-1	CASSFHGAGDAFF	TGTGCCAGCAGTTTCCATGGGGCAGGGGATGCTTTCTTT
-	few	TRBV7-2	TRBJ1-1	CASSSGLNTEAFF	TGTGCCAGCAGCTCCGGTTTGAACACTGAAGCTTTCTTT
-	many	TRBV28	TRBJ2-2	CASFPERKTGELFF	TGTGCCAGCTTTCCGGAGAGGAAGACCGGGGAGCTGTTTTTT
-	many	TRBV4-2	TRBJ2-5	CASSQTEDKQETQYF	TGTGCCAGCAGCCAAACCGAGGACAAACAAGAGACCCAGTACTTC
-	-	TRBV7-2	TRBJ1-5	CASSLVTQPQHF	TGTGCCAGCAGCTTAGTAACTCAGCCCCAGCATTTT
-	many	TRBV19	TRBJ2-4	CASSSAGLAKNIQYF	TGTGCCAGTAGTTCCGCGGGGTTAGCCAAAAACATTCAGTACTTC
TRBD1	many	TRBV28	TRBJ1-6	CASSLPGQVNSPLHF	TGTGCCAGCAGTTTGCCCGGACAGGTTAATTCACCCCTCCACTTT
-	-	TRBV28	TRBJ1-6	CASSSGRPSSPLHF	TGTGCCAGCAGTTCAGGACGGCCTTCTTCACCCCTCCACTTT
-	-	TRBV24-1	TRBJ1-2	CATSDRYGYTF	TGTGCCACCAGTGACAGGTACGGCTACACCTTC
-	many	TRBV11-1	TRBJ1-3	CASSSDVYSGNTIYF	TGTGCCAGCAGCTCGGACGTGTACTCTGGAAACACCATATATTTT
-	many	TRBV27	TRBJ1-2	CASSLSGTEMVYF	TGTGCCAGCAGTTTATCCGGGACCGAAATGGTCTACTTC
TRBD2	-	TRBV7-2	TRBJ2-5	CASSPVATSGTSQYF	TGTGCCAGCAGTCCTGTTGCGACTAGCGGTACCTCCCAGTACTTC
-	-	TRBV27	TRBJ1-5	CASRLDYSNQPQHF	TGTGCCAGCCGACTTGATTATAGCAATCAGCCCCAGCATTTT
-	-	TRBV12-3/TRBV12-4	TRBJ2-7	CASSVVAGREQYF	TGTGCCAGCAGCGTAGTGGCAGGGAGGGAGCAGTACTTC
TRBD1	many	TRBV7-9	TRBJ1-2	CASIGTGGSGYTF	TGTGCCAGCATCGGGACAGGGGGCTCTGGCTACACCTTC
-	-	TRBV6-2/TRBV6-3	TRBJ2-7	CASSYRSWASYEQYF	TGTGCCAGCAGTTACCGGTCCTGGGCCTCCTACGAGCAGTACTTC
-	-	TRBV28	TRBJ2-5	CASSLFRTAQETQYF	TGTGCCAGCAGCCTCTTCCGGACAGCACAAGAGACCCAGTACTTC
TRBD2	many	TRBV7-2	TRBJ2-7	CASSSTSGRREQYF	TGTGCCAGCAGCTCGACTAGCGGGAGGCGGGAGCAGTACTTC
TRBD2	few	TRBV11-3	TRBJ2-7	CASSPGLAGEQYF	TGTGCCAGCAGCCCTGGACTAGCGGGCGAGCAGTACTTC
-	many	TRBV12-3/TRBV12-4	TRBJ1-5	CASSPPRTEHNQPQHF	TGTGCCAGCAGTCCCCCTCGGACAGAACACAATCAGCCCCAGCATTTT
-	medium-sized	TRBV6-2/TRBV6-3	TRBJ1-1	CASSFTENTEAFF	TGTGCCAGCAGTTTTACAGAGAACACTGAAGCTTTCTTT
-	many	TRBV12-3/TRBV12-4	TRBJ2-2	CASSFRNTGELFF	TGTGCCAGCAGTTTCAGGAACACCGGGGAGCTGTTTTTT
-	-	TRBV6-5	TRBJ1-2	CASSYGGQGYGYTF	TGTGCCAGCAGCTACGGGGGACAAGGCTATGGCTACACCTTC
-	many	TRBV19	TRBJ1-1	CASSPRLTNTEAFF	TGTGCCAGTAGTCCTCGACTGACGAACACTGAAGCTTTCTTT
TRBD1	many	TRBV20-1	TRBJ2-7	CSARDTGQGLSYEQYF	TGCAGTGCTAGAGATACGGGACAGGGCCTCTCCTACGAGCAGTACTTC
TRBD2	many	TRBV28	TRBJ2-2	CASSGGRNTGELFF	TGTGCCAGCAGTGGCGGGAGGAACACCGGGGAGCTGTTTTTT
TRBD1	many	TRBV7-2	TRBJ2-7	CASSTRTGFYEQYF	TGTGCCAGCAGCACGCGGACAGGGTTCTACGAGCAGTACTTC
-	many	TRBV2	TRBJ2-5	CASSDGLHWETQYF	TGTGCCAGCAGTGACGGACTCCACTGGGAGACCCAGTACTTC
TRBD1	-	TRBV12-3/TRBV12-4	TRBJ1-5	CASRRGTGGNQPQHF	TGTGCCAGCAGGCGCGGGACAGGGGGCAATCAGCCCCAGCATTTT
-	many	TRBV7-9	TRBJ1-2	CASSSDRNLYGYTF	TGTGCCAGCAGCTCTGACAGGAATCTTTATGGCTACACCTTC